This TCR beta chain was identified during a study of T cell responses to AZD1222 COVID-19 vaccine. The study, taken as a whole, reports: Reports say nearly half of spike-specific TCRs go after unmutated variant regions.

The ends lost 10 bases at V and 2 bases at J; junction bases unmatched: 6. The CDR3 has 14 residues. CDR1 and CDR2 from the germline V gene are SGHAT and FQNNGV. Measured with immunoSEQ multiplex PCR; TCRdb has only the in-frame clones, and not every one. The table records approximately 160,000 clones, 90% to 95% of them present only once. A note on this clone: Its antigen is undetermined.

The chain couples TRBV11-2 to TRBJ2-2; 8 bases map to TRBD1. The sequences come from peripheral blood, collected 28 days after the second AZD1222 dose. This TCR was recovered from an adult who received the AZD1222 COVID-19 vaccine. The CDR3 DNA reads TGTGCCACCGGGGGACAGGAAAACACCGGGGAGCTGTTTTTT. It encodes CATGGQENTGELFF.